The clone carrying this TCR beta chain was seen repeatedly, ten times or more. What it binds is not known. TCRdb analysed the multiplex PCR reads with MiXCR anew, one entry per CDR3 protein. The sample has 20,000 to 25,000 distinct CDR3 sequences; 40% to 45% are singletons. The record originates from a study of breast tumors, draining lymph nodes, adjacent tissues. V was shortened by 3 bases and J by 5 bases, with 10 bases between the two germline ends. CDR3 length equals 13 residues. Whole-study results and caveats: Data only fit, rather than demonstrated, lymph node origin of most tumor T cells. Findings are consistent with lymph node origin and intratumoral expansion of most tumor T cells. Tumor TCR diversity was below lymph nodes but above nontumor tissue.

The gene calls are TRBV12-3 or TRBV12-4 and TRBJ2-5, with D perhaps matching TRBD1 (5 bases). Source material: breast tumor tissue. This receptor was identified in a female donor with breast cancer. Some clones in this sample may be carry-over from other donors' samples. CDR3 in DNA: TGTGCCAGCAGTTTCCGGCAGGGCGAGACCCAGTACTTC. It specifies CASSFRQGETQYF.